The clone carrying this T cell receptor (beta chain) was seen more than once but under ten times. CDR3 length: 15 residues. Germline trimming cut 5 bases from V and 3 bases from J; bases unmatched to any gene: 6. Germline V gene data show CDR1 as SGHAT and CDR2 as FQNNGV. The sample originates from a study of blood T cell repertoires in COVID-19. At the level of the study: In each case, the material was cDNA or gDNA derived from T cells, B-cell-depleted T cells, or PBMCs.

Original processing methods: Nucleated cell number was recorded as an estimate derived from reference gene primer amplification. Profiled with immunoSEQ multiplex PCR; TCRdb holds only in-frame clones, not every one. That table supplies the V and J calls and clone size; D and trimming were determined from the DNA. The profile shows roughly 24,000 clones, roughly 79% of them singletons. The chain carries TRBV11-2 and TRBJ2-2; 7 bases fit TRBD1. Specimen: peripheral blood. This clonotype was obtained from an elderly man with active or convalescent COVID-19. The CDR3: CASSPLQGDTGELFF. The CDR3 region has the DNA TGTGCCAGCAGCCCACTGCAGGGGGACACCGGGGAGCTGTTTTTT.